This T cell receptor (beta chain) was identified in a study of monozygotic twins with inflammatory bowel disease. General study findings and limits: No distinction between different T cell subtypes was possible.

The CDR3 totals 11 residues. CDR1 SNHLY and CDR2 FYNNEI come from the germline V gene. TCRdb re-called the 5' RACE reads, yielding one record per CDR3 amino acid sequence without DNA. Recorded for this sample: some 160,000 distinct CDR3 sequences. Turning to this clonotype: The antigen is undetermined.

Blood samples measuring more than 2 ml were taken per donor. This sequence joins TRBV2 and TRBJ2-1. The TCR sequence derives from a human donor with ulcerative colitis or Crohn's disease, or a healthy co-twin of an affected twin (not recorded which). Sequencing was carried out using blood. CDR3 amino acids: CASSEGVEQFF.